Listed below are T cell receptor beta chains from one sample, sequenced in a study of T cells in localized non-small cell lung cancer. Some clones are missing from TCRdb's copy, which holds only in-frame ones; the method was immunoSEQ multiplex PCR. Of 90,000 to 100,000 clones listed, approximately 91% are singletons. Sequencing used PBMCs, obtained before any cancer treatment. The receptors were sampled from a woman aged 35-70 years with stage II squamous cell lung carcinoma. Both conserved end residues are part of each CDR3. A D gene is named only where the DNA matches it firmly. Clone size is shown for a subset of rows, as once, few, many or a class of expanded clone.

J	size	D	V	CDR3	DNA
TRBJ2-1	.	TRBD2	TRBV5-1	CASSPGGTRLYNEQFF	TGCGCCAGCAGCCCGGGCGGGACTAGGCTCTACAATGAGCAGTTCTTC
TRBJ1-2	.	TRBD1	TRBV19	CASKEGADYGYTF	TGTGCCAGTAAGGAGGGGGCGGACTATGGCTACACCTTC
TRBJ1-2	.	.	TRBV27	CASSGGGQRNYGYTF	TGTGCCAGCAGTGGTGGAGGGCAGAGAAACTATGGCTACACCTTC
TRBJ1-5	.	.	TRBV2	CASSDSGFSNQPQHF	TGTGCCAGCAGTGACTCCGGGTTTAGCAATCAGCCCCAGCATTTT
TRBJ1-4	.	TRBD1	TRBV6-5	CASKGAATNEKLFF	TGTGCCAGCAAGGGGGCCGCAACTAATGAAAAACTGTTTTTT
TRBJ1-1	.	.	TRBV30	CAWRRGIRGTNTEAFF	TGTGCCTGGAGGCGGGGAATAAGAGGGACGAACACTGAAGCTTTCTTT
TRBJ2-7	.	.	TRBV7-8	CASSLDLALYEQYF	TGTGCCAGCAGCTTGGACCTGGCCCTCTACGAGCAGTACTTC
TRBJ2-6	.	.	TRBV19	CASRSQVGSGANVLTF	TGTGCCAGTAGATCCCAGGTAGGATCCGGGGCCAACGTCCTGACTTTC
TRBJ2-5	.	.	TRBV7-9	CASSSFGKETQYF	TGTGCCAGCAGCTCCTTCGGTAAAGAGACCCAGTACTTC
TRBJ2-1	few	TRBD2	TRBV6-4	CASLRTSGSDNEQFF	TGTGCCAGCCTCCGGACTAGCGGGAGCGACAATGAGCAGTTCTTC
TRBJ2-1	.	.	TRBV4-2	CASSRGTSSYNEQFF	TGTGCCAGCAGCCGCGGGACCAGCTCCTACAATGAGCAGTTCTTC
TRBJ2-7	.	.	TRBV5-1	CASSPEGAYEQYF	TGCGCCAGCAGCCCAGAGGGGGCCTACGAGCAGTACTTC
TRBJ2-3	.	TRBD2	TRBV5-1	CASSSRLAGPSTDTQYF	TGCGCCAGCAGCTCTAGACTAGCGGGGCCTAGCACAGATACGCAGTATTTT
TRBJ1-2	.	TRBD1	TRBV7-2	CASSLTGEPNYGYTF	TGTGCCAGCAGCTTAACAGGGGAACCTAACTATGGCTACACCTTC
TRBJ1-2	few	.	TRBV6-5	CASSPFRDGLLETF	TGTGCCAGCAGTCCTTTTAGGGACGGCCTTCTGGAAACCTTC
TRBJ1-3	.	.	TRBV9	CASSVGGLRGNTIYF	TGTGCCAGCAGCGTAGGAGGGCTTCGAGGAAACACCATATATTTT
TRBJ2-5	.	.	TRBV5-1	CASSSREFNWVETQYF	TGCGCCAGCAGCTCTCGGGAGTTCAACTGGGTGGAGACCCAGTACTTC
TRBJ1-3	once	.	TRBV5-4	CASSLIGGSGNTIYF	TGTGCCAGCAGCTTAATCGGGGGCTCTGGAAACACCATATATTTT
TRBJ1-4	.	.	TRBV6-1	CASSESGVTNEKLFF	TGTGCCAGCAGTGAATCCGGGGTGACTAATGAAAAACTGTTTTTT
TRBJ1-3	.	.	TRBV6-5	CASQRRVAGDTIYF	TGTGCCAGCCAACGCCGGGTGGCGGGAGACACCATATATTTT
TRBJ2-2	.	.	TRBV27	CASSLYRSGELFF	TGTGCCAGCAGTTTATACAGGTCCGGGGAGCTGTTTTTT
TRBJ2-7	.	.	TRBV5-6	CASSLVETTYEQYF	TGTGCCAGCAGCTTGGTTGAGACCACCTACGAGCAGTACTTC
TRBJ1-5	.	TRBD1	TRBV13	CASSFGQGSNQPQHF	TGTGCCAGCAGCTTTGGACAGGGTAGCAATCAGCCCCAGCATTTT
TRBJ1-2	.	TRBD1	TRBV9	CASSADGTGVNVYGYTF	TGTGCCAGCAGCGCCGACGGGACAGGGGTTAATGTCTATGGCTACACCTTC